Given below is one TCR beta chain in context. The antigen remains unidentified. The record originates from a study of persistence of HIV-infected CD4 T cells. Study-wide context: Blood samples, up to roughly 200 mL, came from multiple time points, except two leukapheresis donors sampled once. Study results and limitations: TCRbeta richness was lower in CMV- and Gag-responding cells than in anti-CD3/anti-CD28-responding cells.

The CDR3 totals 15 residues. Trimming stripped 0 bases from V and 4 bases from J, with 13 bases between. Germline V lookup: CDR1 SGDLS, CDR2 YYNGEE. Cells were stimulated with overlapping HIV-1 Gag 15-mer peptides. Sorting selected CD4+ T cells upregulating both CD40 ligand and CD69. Adults with HIV-1 started suppressive ART while chronically infected. CD8+ T cells were removed from PBMCs prior to stimulation. Sequencing used immunoSEQ version 4 in survey mode. Assay used: immunoSEQ multiplex PCR; TCRdb lists only in-frame clones, some missing. The table lists some 23,000 clones, around two thirds of them singletons.

The source of this sequence is an adult man with HIV who was CMV-seropositive. Specimen: CD4+ T cells sorted from PBMCs after roughly 18-hour stimulation, collected from a patient who received antiretroviral therapy. The chain joins TRBV9 to TRBJ1-1; D is unclear. This chain's CDR3 is CASSVGIGRGTEAFF. CDR3 in DNA: TGTGCCAGCAGCGTAGGTATTGGCCGGGGCACTGAAGCTTTCTTT.